The 26 T cell receptor beta chains below come from one sample, sequenced in a study of shared clonotypes between healthy human individuals. The method was immunoSEQ multiplex PCR; TCRdb's version includes in-frame clones alone and lacks a portion of them. This sample has fewer than 1.8 million clones; around 98.5% occur once, and the top ten carry around 0.33%. Sequenced material: naive CD4+ T cells sorted from blood. Indicated subset: CD45RA+ positively selected. Every receptor here comes from a man aged 25-45 years in good health.

The rearrangement uses TRBV18 and TRBJ2-1; D is possibly TRBD1 (6 bases). Trimming cost V 2 bases and J 7 bases, with 9 bases left between them. Germline V gene lookup returns CDR1 KGHSH and CDR2 LQKENI. This CDR3 spans 13 amino acids. As DNA, the CDR3 is TGTGCCAGCTCACCAGACAGGACGAATGAGCAGTTCTTC. It yields the protein CASSPDRTNEQFF.

The chain uses TRBV5-1 and TRBJ2-1, with 10 bases fitting TRBD2. The germline gives CDR1 SGHRS, CDR2 YFSETQ. V shed 2 bases and J 8 bases; nucleotides not matched to a gene: 19. The CDR3 contains 19 residues. Written as DNA, the CDR3 is TGCGCCAGCAGCTTTGGGGGGGTATCTAGCGGGAGTTATATCGATGAGCAGTTCTTC. Amino acid sequence: CASSFGGVSSGSYIDEQFF.

The chain couples TRBV7-2 to TRBJ2-2; 11 positions match TRBD2. The CDR3 runs 17 residues. The V gene end was trimmed by 1 base and the J gene end by 2 bases; junction bases not matched to a gene: 3. CDR1 is SGHTA and CDR2 is FQGNSA in the germline V gene. This CDR3 reads CASSLVGTSGNTGELFF. For the CDR3, the DNA is TGTGCCAGCAGCTTAGTTGGGACTAGCGGTAACACCGGGGAGCTGTTTTTT.

The chain joins TRBV2 to TRBJ1-5; D gene ambiguous. Deletions cut 4 bases from V and 0 bases from J, with 7 bases between. Germline CDR1 SNHLY, CDR2 FYNNEI. The CDR3 has 14 residues. CDR3 DNA: TGTGCCAGCAGTGCGGGGAATAGCAATCAGCCCCAGCATTTT. Translation gives CASSAGNSNQPQHF.

The chain uses TRBV9 and TRBJ2-1; 16 nucleotides agree with TRBD2. There are 17 residues in the CDR3. V lost 2 bases and J lost 6; bases outside the gene matches: 5. The germline V gene has CDR1 SGDLS and CDR2 YYNGEE. The CDR3 DNA follows: TGTGCCAGCAGCGTGGGACTAGCGGGAGGGTTTGGCAATGAGCAGTTCTTC. It specifies CASSVGLAGGFGNEQFF. Based on the CDR3 plus reference TRBV9 and TRBJ2-1, the full variable domain is DSGVTQTPKHLITATGQRVTLRCSPRSGDLSVYWYQQSLDQGLQFLIQYYNGEERAKGNILERFSAQQFPDLHSELNLSSLELGDSALYFCASSVGLAGGFGNEQFFGPGTRLTVL.

This chain links TRBV5-1 with TRBJ2-1; 10 bases match TRBD2. The length of the CDR3 is 15 residues. Germline loops: CDR1 SGHRS, CDR2 YFSETQ. The V segment lost 1 base and the J segment 16 bases; nucleotides outside the gene matches: 14. The DNA of the CDR3 is TGCGCCAGCAGCTTGTGGGGTTTAGCGGGAGGCCCGGCATTCTTC. Translating gives CASSLWGLAGGPAFF. The variable domain in full, completed from reference TRBV5-1 and TRBJ2-1, reads KAGVTQTPRYLIKTRGQQVTLSCSPISGHRSVSWYQQTPGQGLQFLFEYFSETQRNKGNFPGRFSGRQFSNSRSEMNVSTLELGDSALYLCASSLWGLAGGPAFFGPGTRLTVL.

This clone came up once. J is TRBJ2-6 and V is TRBV19; the D call may be TRBD1 or TRBD2 (5 bases each). The CDR3 runs 16 residues. Looked up from germline, CDR1 is LNHDA and CDR2 is SQIVND (reference sequence). V shed 7 bases and J shed 0 bases, with 13 bases lying between them. In DNA form, the CDR3 reads TGTGCCAGTACCGGGACGGCCTTCTCTGGGGCCAACGTCCTGACTTTC. This codes for CASTGTAFSGANVLTF.

The chain employs TRBV29-1 and TRBJ2-3; weak D call: TRBD1 (6 bases). Per germline, CDR1 SQVTM and CDR2 ANQGSEA. The CDR3 consists of 17 residues. The V and J ends lost 4 bases and 0 bases respectively, with 20 bases between them. In DNA form, the CDR3 reads TGCAGCGTTGTCAGGGACATGCGGCTGGGAAGCACAGATACGCAGTATTTT. It yields the protein CSVVRDMRLGSTDTQYF.

The J gene is TRBJ2-7, the V gene TRBV2, with D possibly being TRBD1 (5 bases). Germline V gives CDR1 SNHLY, CDR2 FYNNEI. CDR3 length: 14 amino acids. Between the trimmed V and J ends, which lost 5 bases and 2 bases, there was a span of 13 bases. The CDR3 spells CASSSLRDTYEQYF. DNA for the CDR3: TGTGCCAGCAGTTCTCTCAGGGATACCTACGAGCAGTACTTC.

The V call is TRBV5-4, the J call TRBJ2-7, with 8 positions matching TRBD1. With V trimmed by 4 bases and J by 0 bases, 6 bases remained unmatched. Germline CDR1 reads SGHNT; CDR2 reads YYREEE (reference sequence). The CDR3 is 15 residues long. The CDR3 region has the DNA TGTGCCAGCAGCGCGGTGGACAGGGCCTCCTACGAGCAGTACTTC. As protein: CASSAVDRASYEQYF.

The J gene is TRBJ2-6, the V gene TRBV7-9, with 9 bases identical to TRBD1. This CDR3 is built from 16 residues. The germline CDR1 and CDR2 sequences are SEHNR and FQNEAQ (reference sequence). The junction had 2 bases not matched to a gene; V was cut back by 3 bases and J by 2 bases. CDR3 amino acids: CASSFHRGPGANVLTF. As DNA, the CDR3 is TGTGCCAGCAGCTTCCACAGGGGGCCTGGGGCCAACGTCCTGACTTTC.

A single count supports this clone. The V call is TRBV18, the J call TRBJ2-2; TRBD2 agrees at 7 bases. Germline-derived CDR1 and CDR2 are KGHSH and LQKENI. V trimming: 4 bases; J trimming: 1 base; junction bases outside the gene matches: 6. The CDR3 is made up of 16 amino acids. Here the CDR3 DNA reads TGTGCCAGCTCACGAAAGCTAGCGGTGAACACCGGGGAGCTGTTTTTT. Protein sequence: CASSRKLAVNTGELFF.

This chain uses TRBV28 with TRBJ2-1; TRBD2 matches at 13 bases. J was trimmed by 7 bases and V by 2 bases; bases with no gene match: 5. Germline lookup yields CDR1 MDHEN and CDR2 SYDVKM. The CDR3 runs 16 residues. Here the CDR3 DNA reads TGTGCCAGCAGTTTAGTACTAGCGGGAGGGTCAAATGAGCAGTTCTTC. It is translated as CASSLVLAGGSNEQFF.

V and J are TRBV29-1 and TRBJ2-3; 9 positions agree with TRBD2. The CDR3 is made up of 15 amino acids. Germline assignment: CDR1 SQVTM and CDR2 ANQGSEA. V gave up 5 bases and J gave up 0 bases; unmatched junction bases: 6. CDR3 DNA: TGCAGCGTTCTACTAGCGGGCTCTAGCACAGATACGCAGTATTTT. Its protein is CSVLLAGSSTDTQYF.

This chain uses TRBV5-1 with TRBJ2-2; TRBD2 matches 11 bases. Germline V gene data show CDR1 as SGHRS and CDR2 as YFSETQ. The trim removed 4 bases at V and 4 bases at J, leaving 9 bases unmatched. This CDR3 is 17 amino acids long. This chain's CDR3 is CASSPLLAGGRTGELFF. In DNA, the CDR3 is TGCGCCAGCAGCCCGTTGCTAGCGGGAGGTCGCACCGGGGAGCTGTTTTTT.

V gene TRBV14 combines with J gene TRBJ2-7; no clear D gene. This CDR3 region has 16 residues. Germline V gives CDR1 SGHDN, CDR2 FVKESK. V gave up 4 bases and J gave up 0 bases, with 16 bases separating them. CDR3 sequence: CASSPEVGFDSYEQYF. DNA of the CDR3: TGTGCCAGCAGCCCTGAGGTGGGTTTTGACTCCTACGAGCAGTACTTC.

The chain couples TRBV11-3 to TRBJ2-7; D not certain. The CDR3 sequence is 15 residues long. The germline V gene has CDR1 SGHNT and CDR2 YENEEA. The V and J ends lost 5 bases and 2 bases respectively, with 16 bases between them. CDR3 in amino acids: CASSRQGTDTYEQYF. As DNA, the CDR3 is TGTGCCAGCAGCCGGCAAGGAACGGATACCTACGAGCAGTACTTC.

The chain is built from TRBV6-5 and TRBJ2-3; no reliable D call. The germline V gene encodes CDR1 MNHEY and CDR2 SVGAGI. Between the trimmed V and J ends, which lost 2 bases and 2 bases, there was a span of 5 bases. The CDR3 totals 13 residues. CDR3: CASSYDATDTQYF. CDR3 nucleotide sequence: TGTGCCAGCAGTTACGACGCCACAGATACGCAGTATTTT.

This sequence joins TRBV7-6 and TRBJ2-7, with 12 bases lining up with TRBD1. There are 17 residues in the CDR3. Per germline, CDR1 SGHVS and CDR2 FNYEAQ. Trimming cost V 0 bases and J 6 bases; bases outside gene matches: 9. Here the CDR3 reads CASSLASGQGALSEQYF. For the CDR3, the DNA is TGTGCCAGCAGCTTAGCTTCGGGACAGGGGGCGCTCAGCGAGCAGTACTTC.

The chain combines TRBV6-1 with TRBJ1-5; weak D call: TRBD1 (6 bases). This CDR3 spans 15 amino acids. Germline V gene sequence: CDR1 MNHNS, CDR2 SASEGT. V lost 6 bases and J lost 8, with 20 bases in between. CDR3 nucleotide sequence: TGTGCCAGCAGGGTCAATTTACAGGGACTGGAGCCCCAGCATTTT. Translating it yields CASRVNLQGLEPQHF.

This chain links TRBV18 with TRBJ2-7, with no clear D. Trimming stripped 2 bases from V and 2 bases from J, with 19 bases between. The CDR3 sequence is 17 residues long. From germline, CDR1 is KGHSH and CDR2 LQKENI. The CDR3 coding sequence is TGTGCCAGCTCACCAATCGGTCCGCAGGTTGAAACCTACGAGCAGTACTTC. Residues: CASSPIGPQVETYEQYF.

This clone was counted once. V is TRBV7-9 and J is TRBJ2-7; D perhaps matches TRBD2 (6 bases). The CDR3 extends over 15 amino acids. V lost 3 bases and J 2 bases, leaving 14 bases between the germline ends. Germline CDR1 SEHNR, CDR2 FQNEAQ (reference sequence). The CDR3 is CASSLEGGVTYEQYF. The DNA of the CDR3 is TGTGCCAGCAGCTTGGAGGGAGGCGTTACCTACGAGCAGTACTTC.

V usage is TRBV29-1 and J usage is TRBJ2-5, with D perhaps TRBD1 (5 bases). The germline gives CDR1 SQVTM, CDR2 ANQGSEA. The CDR3 contains 13 residues. V gave up 2 bases and J gave up 5 bases, with 12 bases separating them. The CDR3, as DNA: TGCAGCGTTGAATCGTCACCAGGGGAGACCCAGTACTTC. It codes for CSVESSPGETQYF. Full variable domain (outside the CDR3, taken from reference TRBV29-1 and TRBJ2-5): SAVISQKPSRDICQRGTSLTIQCQVDSQVTMMFWYRQQPGQSLTLIATANQGSEATYESGFVIDKFPISRPNLTFSTLTVSNMSPEDSSIYLCSVESSPGETQYFGPGTRLLVL.

The V gene is TRBV2, the J gene TRBJ2-7; 8 bases agree with TRBD2. Germline CDR1 reads SNHLY; CDR2 reads FYNNEI. CDR3 length: 15 amino acids. With 7 bases clipped from V and 3 bases from J, the junction kept 11 bases outside the gene matches. The CDR3: CASIPGGLQYYEQYF. The DNA for the CDR3 is TGTGCCAGCATTCCGGGAGGGCTACAATACTACGAGCAGTACTTC. Full variable domain (rest looked up from reference TRBV2 and TRBJ2-7): EPEVTQTPSHQVTQMGQEVILRCVPISNHLYFYWYRQILGQKVEFLVSFYNNEISEKSEIFDDQFSVERPDGSNFTLKIRSTKLEDSAMYFCASIPGGLQYYEQYFGPGTRLTVT.

This chain links TRBV5-4 with TRBJ2-5, with D unclear. The CDR3 is made up of 15 amino acids. Trimming stripped 5 bases from V and 2 bases from J, with 16 bases between. Looked up from germline, CDR1 is SGHNT and CDR2 is YYREEE (reference sequence). The CDR3 region has the DNA TGTGCCAGCAGTATATCGGCCACCGATCAAGAGACCCAGTACTTC. Protein sequence: CASSISATDQETQYF.

This chain connects TRBV5-1 to TRBJ2-5; 13 bases are shared with TRBD2. Trimming cost V 0 bases and J 6 bases; bases outside gene matches: 8. CDR3 size: 17 residues. Germline V lookup: CDR1 SGHRS, CDR2 YFSETQ. The CDR3 bases are TGCGCCAGCAGCTTGGCGCGGACTAGCGGGAGACAACAGACCCAGTACTTC. Amino acids: CASSLARTSGRQQTQYF.